This T cell receptor beta chain was captured by sequencing in a study of cytomegalovirus exposure and HLA in healthy donors. CDR1 and CDR2 from the germline V gene are MNHEY and SMNVEV (reference sequence). Trimming cost V 5 bases and J 4 bases; bases outside gene matches: 7. The CDR3 spans 14 residues. PCR employed 60 Vbeta and 13 Jbeta primers. Sequencing used immunoSEQ multiplex PCR; TCRdb keeps in-frame clones, though not all of them. The table has under 150,000 clones, around 78% seen once; the top ten hold 2.5% to 3.5%. The TCR comes from a male donor in good health and CMV-seronegative. The material sequenced was PBMCs. The chain couples TRBV27 to TRBJ1-2; 7 bases align to TRBD1. The CDR3 loop reads CASSATGLSYGYTF. The CDR3 DNA reads as TGTGCCAGCAGTGCGACAGGGTTAAGCTATGGCTACACCTTC.